The clone carrying this T cell receptor (beta chain) came up once. In the source study's methods: The authors estimated nucleated cell counts from reference gene primer amplification. Profiling relied on immunoSEQ multiplex PCR, and the TCRdb table lists in-frame clones only, not all of them. V and J calls and clone size are as listed in that table; D and trimming were resolved from the DNA. The table records about 68,000 clones, 70% to 80% of them present only once. The V gene's germline CDR1 is SGDLS and CDR2 YYNGEE. Trimming cost V 4 bases and J 2 bases, with 18 bases left between them. The CDR3 is made up of 17 amino acids. These data originate in a study of blood T cell repertoires in COVID-19. Study in general: Acute and convalescent COVID-19 specimens originated in the United States, Italy and Spain. The analysed material was cDNA or gDNA that came from T cells, B-cell-depleted T cells, or PBMCs.

The V and J genes are TRBV9 and TRBJ1-4; D is uncertain. This clonotype was obtained from a human donor in a cohort sampled during active COVID-19. Source material: peripheral blood. The CDR3 is CASSPRRPAQTNEKLFF. CDR3 DNA sequence: TGTGCCAGCAGCCCGCGGAGACCGGCGCAGACTAATGAAAAACTGTTTTTT.